Each of the 22 T cell receptor beta chains below was sequenced from the same sample in a study of blood T cells in healthy people across ages (dated by TCRdb to between 2014 and 2017). Library preparation employed 5' RACE. The instrument was an Illumina HiSeq 2500. A second 7 to 11 cycle PCR used a sample-barcoded 5' primer and a J-beta primer mix. Starting from the raw public reads, TCRdb applied fastp trimming at Q25, assembled clones with MiXCR and retained in-frame beta chains. Merged by CDR3 protein, the rows form single entries marked with the most common genes and DNA. Counted in this sample were 800,000 to 950,000 distinct CDR3 sequences; about 29% of them appeared once. More than 8.5% of the sample is in the top ten clones. These records were also assigned to another study, of T cells of mothers and their children.

Input material: blood. The receptors were sampled from a woman aged 35 to 49 in good health.

In its sample, this clonotype was seen many times. The chain couples TRBV4-3 to TRBJ1-6, with D uncertain. Between the trimmed V and J ends, which lost 4 bases and 0 bases, there was a span of 16 bases. The length of the CDR3 is 18 residues. Germline-derived CDR1 and CDR2 are LGHNA and YSLEER. CDR3 loop: CASSRKLTESSYNSPLHF. The CDR3 DNA reads TGCGCCAGCAGCCGCAAGTTGACGGAAAGCTCCTATAATTCACCCCTCCACTTT.

On this clonotype: One end of the junction is discordant with germline, which a read error may explain. The V gene is TRBV12-3 or TRBV12-4, the J gene TRBJ2-1; 10 bases are a match to TRBD2. This CDR3 is built from 15 residues. The CDR3 reads CACSFLAGDPRGQFF. The CDR3 DNA is TGTGCCTGCAGTTTTCTAGCGGGAGACCCACGGGGGCAGTTCTTC.

J is TRBJ2-1 and V is TRBV11-2; 8 bases are shared with TRBD2. The CDR3 has 15 amino acids. With V trimmed by 5 bases and J by 8 bases, 11 bases remained unmatched. Per germline, CDR1 SGHAT and CDR2 FQNNGV. CDR3 nucleotide sequence: TGTGCCAGCAGCCGCAGCGGGAGACCTATCGATGAGCAGTTCTTC. This sequence encodes CASSRSGRPIDEQFF. The full variable domain, its missing parts supplied by reference TRBV11-2 and TRBJ2-1, is EAGVAQSPRYKIIEKRQSVAFWCNPISGHATLYWYQQILGQGPKLLIQFQNNGVVDDSQLPKDRFSAERLKGVDSTLKIQPAKLEDSAVYLCASSRSGRPIDEQFFGPGTRLTVL.

This clonotype appeared many times. The rearrangement links TRBV20-1 to TRBJ1-1; 8 bases match TRBD1. J gave up 6 bases and V 5 bases, and 11 bases lay outside the gene matches. Germline V gene lookup returns CDR1 DFQATT and CDR2 SNEGSKA (reference sequence). The CDR3 is 14 amino acids. CDR3 DNA: TGCAGTGCTCCCAGGACAGGGTCCCGGCCTGAAGCTTTCTTT. As protein: CSAPRTGSRPEAFF.

V gene TRBV28 combines with J gene TRBJ2-7, with TRBD2 identical over 14 bases. The CDR3 consists of 15 residues. Germline CDR1 reads MDHEN; CDR2 reads SYDVKM. J gave up 5 bases and V 5 bases, and 5 bases lay outside the gene matches. In nucleotides, the CDR3 is TGTGCCAGCAGTAGACTAGCGGGGGGGTTAGACGAGCAGTACTTC. Its protein product is CASSRLAGGLDEQYF. Combining the CDR3 with reference TRBV28 and TRBJ2-7 gives the whole variable domain DVKVTQSSRYLVKRTGEKVFLECVQDMDHENMFWYRQDPGLGLRLIYFSYDVKMKEKGDIPEGYSVSREKKERFSLILESASTNQTSMYLCASSRLAGGLDEQYFGPGTRLTVT.

In this sample, this clonotype turned up a few times. The chain has TRBV28 and TRBJ1-2; 9 nucleotides agree with TRBD1. Germline V lookup: CDR1 MDHEN, CDR2 SYDVKM. This CDR3 contains 13 residues. V shed 11 bases and J 0 bases; nucleotides not matched to a gene: 4. The CDR3 region is CACGQGTNYGYTF. The CDR3 DNA follows: TGTGCCTGTGGACAGGGGACTAACTATGGCTACACCTTC.

This sequence joins TRBV13 and TRBJ2-7, with 16 bases fitting TRBD2. Germline trimming cut 4 bases from V and 1 base from J; bases unmatched to any gene: 7. The CDR3 spans 18 residues. Per germline, CDR1 PRHDT and CDR2 FYEKMQ (reference sequence). The CDR3 loop is CASSSPGLAGGPSYEQYF. The CDR3 nucleotides read TGTGCCAGCAGCTCGCCGGGACTAGCGGGGGGGCCGTCCTACGAGCAGTACTTC. The whole variable domain, filled in from reference TRBV13 and TRBJ2-7, reads AAGVIQSPRHLIKEKRETATLKCYPIPRHDTVYWYQQGPGQDPQFLISFYEKMQSDKGSIPDRFSAQQFSDYHSELNMSSLELGDSALYFCASSSPGLAGGPSYEQYFGPGTRLTVT.

The chain recombines TRBV7-9 with TRBJ1-5, with a tentative D call TRBD1 (5 bases). The ends were cut back, 11 bases at V and 4 bases at J, with 6 bases in the middle. The CDR3 totals 10 residues. Germline V CDR1 and CDR2: SEHNR, FQNEAQ (reference sequence). Here the CDR3 reads CAQGNQPQHF. The CDR3 DNA reads as TGTGCCCAGGGTAATCAGCCCCAGCATTTT.

This clonotype was seen only a few times. V gene TRBV12-3 or TRBV12-4 combines with J gene TRBJ2-7; D is possibly TRBD1 or TRBD2 (5 bases each). V was cut by 3 bases and J by 0 bases, with 12 bases left in between. This CDR3 is 15 amino acids long. The CDR3 is CASSFFIGGSYEQYF. The CDR3 DNA is TGTGCCAGCAGTTTCTTTATTGGGGGCTCCTACGAGCAGTACTTC.

The chain couples TRBV7-2 to TRBJ2-3; tentative D call: TRBD2 (5 bases). The CDR3 is 11 residues long. Germline lookup yields CDR1 SGHTA and CDR2 FQGNSA. Trimming removed 5 bases at V and 11 bases at J, with 11 bases between. CDR3 nucleotide sequence: TGTGCCAGCAGCACGGGATATTTGCAGTATTTT. Protein sequence: CASSTGYLQYF.

This chain links TRBV3-1 with TRBJ2-7, with 11 bases identical to TRBD2. The CDR3 has 22 amino acids. V lost 4 bases and J lost 1; bases outside the gene matches: 24. Germline V lookup: CDR1 LGHDT, CDR2 YNNKEL (reference sequence). The CDR3, as DNA: TGTGCCAGCAGCCGCCACAGGGGCCCGGACGAGACTAGCGGGGACCATTCCTACGAGCAGTACTTC. Protein: CASSRHRGPDETSGDHSYEQYF.

This clonotype was detected a few times. It may be a read error: a sequence one base away is much more abundant. The chain is built from TRBV10-3 and TRBJ2-4; 9 bases map to TRBD2. The DNA end is more similar to TRBJ2-7, so the J call may be wrong. There are 15 residues in the CDR3. Germline V gene data show CDR1 as ENHRY and CDR2 as SYGVKD. The CDR3 reads CAISDYSSGTHEQYF. CDR3 nucleotides: TGTGCCATCAGTGATTATTCTAGCGGGACCCACGAGCAGTACTTC.

As for this clonotype: An end of the junction differs from the germline gene, which may be a read error. V and J are TRBV12-3 or TRBV12-4 and TRBJ1-6, with D possibly being TRBD1 (5 bases). The CDR3 consists of 15 residues. In DNA, the CDR3 is TGTGCCAGCAGCGCAGGGACCGATAATAATTCACCCCCCCACTTT. Translation gives CASSAGTDNNSPPHF.

This chain uses TRBV2 with TRBJ2-5, with D possibly called TRBD1 or TRBD2 (5 bases each). The germline gives CDR1 SNHLY, CDR2 FYNNEI. This CDR3 has 13 amino acids. V lost 5 bases and J 4 bases, leaving 11 bases between the germline ends. CDR3 sequence (DNA): TGTGCCAGCAGTTGGGGGTCCAGAGAGACCCAGTACTTC. This sequence encodes CASSWGSRETQYF.

On this clonotype: A much larger clone lies a single base off, so this may be a read error. V is TRBV28 and J is TRBJ2-7; TRBD1 matches 8 bases. The J call may be incorrect, as the DNA end agrees better with TRBJ2-5. Germline values: CDR1 MDHEN, CDR2 SYDVKM. This CDR3 is built from 13 residues. CDR3 nucleotides: TGTGCCGGCAGAACTTCCAGGGGGCCGACCCAGTACTTC. It specifies CAGRTSRGPTQYF.

In its sample, this clonotype was seen a few times. V gene TRBV5-1 combines with J gene TRBJ2-3; 9 bases are a match to TRBD2. Germline CDR1 reads SGHRS; CDR2 reads YFSETQ. V gave up 0 bases and J gave up 2 bases; unmatched junction bases: 7. The CDR3 runs to 17 residues. CDR3: CASSLAVAGGLTDTQYF. The CDR3 nucleotides read TGCGCCAGCAGCTTGGCCGTGGCGGGGGGGCTCACAGATACGCAGTATTTT.

The chain couples TRBV7-9 to TRBJ1-5; D possibly corresponds to TRBD1 (6 bases). The CDR3 has 17 amino acids. Germline V gene sequence: CDR1 SEHNR, CDR2 FQNEAQ (reference sequence). V dropped 1 base and J dropped 3 bases, with 16 bases sitting between them. The DNA for the CDR3 is TGTGCCAGCAGCTTAGGGAACAGGGTCGGATCCAATCAGCCCCAGCATTTT. Translation: CASSLGNRVGSNQPQHF. Drawing the rest from reference TRBV7-9 and TRBJ1-5, the complete variable domain is DTGVSQNPRHKITKRGQNVTFRCDPISEHNRLYWYRQTLGQGPEFLTYFQNEAQLEKSRLLSDRFSAERPKGSFSTLEIQRTEQGDSAMYLCASSLGNRVGSNQPQHFGDGTRLSIL.

The rearrangement uses TRBV29-1 and TRBJ2-1; maybe TRBD1 (5 bases). The V gene's germline CDR1 is SQVTM and CDR2 ANQGSEA. This CDR3 has 14 residues. Trimming took 4 bases from V and 2 from J, leaving 12 bases between them. CDR3 sequence: CSVVRQGPYNEQFF. The CDR3 region has the DNA TGCAGCGTTGTTCGGCAGGGCCCCTACAATGAGCAGTTCTTC.

CDR3 loop: CASSLQSANTGELFF. CDR3 DNA: TGTGCCAGCAGTTTGCAGAGCGCGAACACCGGGGAGCTGTTTTTT. The V call is TRBV6-1, the J call TRBJ2-2; no firm D call. Germline assignment: CDR1 MNHNS and CDR2 SASEGT. V lost 5 bases, J lost 0 bases, and 10 bases lay in between. This CDR3 has 15 amino acids.

Of note for this clonotype: This may stem from a read error, because a much larger clone lies one nucleotide away. The chain couples TRBV20-1 to TRBJ2-4; D uncertain. The CDR3 is 17 amino acids. The germline V and J ends were trimmed by 1 base and 3 bases, with 19 bases remaining between them. Germline values: CDR1 DFQATT, CDR2 SNEGSKA (reference sequence). DNA for the CDR3: TGCAGTGCTAGAGGGGCTACCGACCTATTAGTCAAAAACATTCAGTACTTC. This codes for CSARGATDLLVKNIQYF.

Remarks on this clonotype: This may be a read error, as it is one base from a much larger clone. This chain links TRBV12-3 or TRBV12-4 with TRBJ2-7; D tentatively reads TRBD1 or TRBD2 (5 bases each). The ends were cut back, 8 bases at V and 1 base at J, with 15 bases in the middle. This CDR3 contains 14 residues. Here the CDR3 DNA reads TGTGCCAGCGGAACCGGGACGACTTCCTACGAGCAGTACTTC. Protein product: CASGTGTTSYEQYF.

This clonotype was seen repeatedly, ten times or more. The gene calls are TRBV28 and TRBJ2-7, with 9 bases aligning to TRBD1. With V trimmed by 8 bases and J by 1 base, 6 bases remained unmatched. The CDR3 runs to 14 residues. In germline, CDR1 is MDHEN, CDR2 SYDVKM. The CDR3 is CASLPGQGSYEQYF. CDR3 nucleotides: TGTGCCAGCCTCCCGGGACAGGGTTCCTACGAGCAGTACTTC.